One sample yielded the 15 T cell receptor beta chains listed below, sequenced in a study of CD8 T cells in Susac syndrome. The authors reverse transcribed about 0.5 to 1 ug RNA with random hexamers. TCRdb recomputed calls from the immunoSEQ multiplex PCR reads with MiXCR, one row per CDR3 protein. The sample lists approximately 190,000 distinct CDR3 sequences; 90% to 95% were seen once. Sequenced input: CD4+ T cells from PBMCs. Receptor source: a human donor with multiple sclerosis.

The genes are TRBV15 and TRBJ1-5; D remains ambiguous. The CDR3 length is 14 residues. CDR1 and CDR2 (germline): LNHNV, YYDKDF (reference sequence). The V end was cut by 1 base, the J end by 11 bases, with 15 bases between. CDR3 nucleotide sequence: TGTGCCACCAGCAGAGGAGGAGACGGCGCAGCCCAGCATTTT. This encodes CATSRGGDGAAQHF.

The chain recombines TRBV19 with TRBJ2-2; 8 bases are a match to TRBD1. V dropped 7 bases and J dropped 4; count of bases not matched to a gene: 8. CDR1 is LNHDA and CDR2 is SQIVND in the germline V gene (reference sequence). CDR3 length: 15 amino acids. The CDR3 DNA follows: TGTGCCAGTACTACGGACAGGGTGTTCACCGGGGAGCTGTTTTTT. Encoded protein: CASTTDRVFTGELFF.

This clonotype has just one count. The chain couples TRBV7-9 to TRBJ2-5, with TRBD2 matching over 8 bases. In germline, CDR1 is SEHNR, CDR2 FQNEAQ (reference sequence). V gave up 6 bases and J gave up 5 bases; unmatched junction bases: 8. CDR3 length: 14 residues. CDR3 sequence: CASSRPGLGETQYF. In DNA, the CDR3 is TGTGCCAGCAGTCGTCCGGGACTAGGGGAGACCCAGTACTTC.

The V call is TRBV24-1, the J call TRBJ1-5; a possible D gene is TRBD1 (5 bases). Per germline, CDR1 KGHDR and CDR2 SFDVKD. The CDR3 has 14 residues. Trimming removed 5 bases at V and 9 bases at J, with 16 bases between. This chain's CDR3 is CATSGPGPLVPQHF. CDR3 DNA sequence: TGTGCCACCAGTGGTCCGGGACCCTTGGTGCCCCAGCATTTT.

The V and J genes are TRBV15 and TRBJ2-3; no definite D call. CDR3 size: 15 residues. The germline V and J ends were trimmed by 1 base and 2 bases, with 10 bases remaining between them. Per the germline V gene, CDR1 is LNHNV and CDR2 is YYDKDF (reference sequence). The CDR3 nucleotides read TGTGCCACCAGCAGAGCGCGGTTACACACAGATACGCAGTATTTT. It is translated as CATSRARLHTDTQYF.

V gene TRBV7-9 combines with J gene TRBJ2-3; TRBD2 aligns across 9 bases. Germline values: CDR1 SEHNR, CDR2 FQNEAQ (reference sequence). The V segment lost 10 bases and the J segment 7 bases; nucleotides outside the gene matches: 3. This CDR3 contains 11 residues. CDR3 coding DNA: TGTGCCACTAGCGGGGCTTATACGCAGTATTTT. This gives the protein CATSGAYTQYF.

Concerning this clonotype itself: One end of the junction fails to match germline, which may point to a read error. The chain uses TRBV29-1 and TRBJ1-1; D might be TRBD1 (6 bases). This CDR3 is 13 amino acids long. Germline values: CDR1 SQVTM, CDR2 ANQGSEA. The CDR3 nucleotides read TGCAGCGTTGAACGGACAGAGAACACTGAAGCTCTCTTT. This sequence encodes CSVERTENTEALF.

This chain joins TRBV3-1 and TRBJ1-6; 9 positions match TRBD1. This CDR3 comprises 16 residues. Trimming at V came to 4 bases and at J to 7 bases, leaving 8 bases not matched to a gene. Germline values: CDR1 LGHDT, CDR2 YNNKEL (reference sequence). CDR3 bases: TGTGCCAGCAGCCTTGACTCCGGGACAGGGAATTCACCCCTCCACTTT. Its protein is CASSLDSGTGNSPLHF.

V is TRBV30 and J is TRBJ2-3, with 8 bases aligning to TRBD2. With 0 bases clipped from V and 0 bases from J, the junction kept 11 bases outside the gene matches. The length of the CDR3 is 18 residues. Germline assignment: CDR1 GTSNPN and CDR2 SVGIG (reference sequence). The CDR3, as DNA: TGTGCCTGGAGTGTATCCGCGGGAGGAGGGTCTAGCACAGATACGCAGTATTTT. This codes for CAWSVSAGGGSSTDTQYF.

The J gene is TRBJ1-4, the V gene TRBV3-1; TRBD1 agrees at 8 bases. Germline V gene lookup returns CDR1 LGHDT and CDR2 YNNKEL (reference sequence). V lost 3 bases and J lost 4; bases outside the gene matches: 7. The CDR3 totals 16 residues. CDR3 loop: CASSQGLTGVNEKLFF. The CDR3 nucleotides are TGTGCCAGCAGCCAGGGCCTGACAGGGGTTAATGAAAAACTGTTTTTT.

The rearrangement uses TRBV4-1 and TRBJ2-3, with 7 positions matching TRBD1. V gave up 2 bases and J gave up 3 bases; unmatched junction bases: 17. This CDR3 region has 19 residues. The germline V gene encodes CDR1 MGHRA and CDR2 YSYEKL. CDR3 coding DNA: TGCGCCAGCAGCCAACGAAGACAGGGTGTGTTGTTGAGGACAGATACGCAGTATTTT. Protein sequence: CASSQRRQGVLLRTDTQYF.

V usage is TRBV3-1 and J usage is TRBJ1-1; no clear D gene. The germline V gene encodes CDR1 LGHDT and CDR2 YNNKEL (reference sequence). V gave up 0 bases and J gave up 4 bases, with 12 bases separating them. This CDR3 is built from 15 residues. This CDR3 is CASSQDGPWSTEAFF. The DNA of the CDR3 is TGTGCCAGCAGCCAAGATGGCCCCTGGAGCACTGAAGCTTTCTTT.

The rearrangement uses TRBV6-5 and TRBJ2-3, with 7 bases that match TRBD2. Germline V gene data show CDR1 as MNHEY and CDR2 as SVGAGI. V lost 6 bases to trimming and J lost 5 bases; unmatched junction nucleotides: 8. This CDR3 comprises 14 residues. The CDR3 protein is CASRDSGPGDTQYF. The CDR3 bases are TGTGCCAGCAGGGATAGCGGGCCAGGAGATACGCAGTATTTT.

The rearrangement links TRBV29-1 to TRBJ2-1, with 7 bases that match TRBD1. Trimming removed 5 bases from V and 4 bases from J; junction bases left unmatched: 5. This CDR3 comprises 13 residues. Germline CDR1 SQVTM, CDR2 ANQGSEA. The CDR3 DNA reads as TGCAGCGTTAACAGGGGATGGTACAATGAGCAGTTCTTC. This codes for CSVNRGWYNEQFF.

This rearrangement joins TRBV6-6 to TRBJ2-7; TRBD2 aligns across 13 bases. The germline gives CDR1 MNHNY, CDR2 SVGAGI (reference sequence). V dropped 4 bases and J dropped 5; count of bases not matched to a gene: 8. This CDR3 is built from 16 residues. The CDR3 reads CASSSGLAGDYDEQYF. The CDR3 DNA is TGTGCCAGCAGTTCCGGACTAGCGGGGGATTATGACGAGCAGTACTTC.